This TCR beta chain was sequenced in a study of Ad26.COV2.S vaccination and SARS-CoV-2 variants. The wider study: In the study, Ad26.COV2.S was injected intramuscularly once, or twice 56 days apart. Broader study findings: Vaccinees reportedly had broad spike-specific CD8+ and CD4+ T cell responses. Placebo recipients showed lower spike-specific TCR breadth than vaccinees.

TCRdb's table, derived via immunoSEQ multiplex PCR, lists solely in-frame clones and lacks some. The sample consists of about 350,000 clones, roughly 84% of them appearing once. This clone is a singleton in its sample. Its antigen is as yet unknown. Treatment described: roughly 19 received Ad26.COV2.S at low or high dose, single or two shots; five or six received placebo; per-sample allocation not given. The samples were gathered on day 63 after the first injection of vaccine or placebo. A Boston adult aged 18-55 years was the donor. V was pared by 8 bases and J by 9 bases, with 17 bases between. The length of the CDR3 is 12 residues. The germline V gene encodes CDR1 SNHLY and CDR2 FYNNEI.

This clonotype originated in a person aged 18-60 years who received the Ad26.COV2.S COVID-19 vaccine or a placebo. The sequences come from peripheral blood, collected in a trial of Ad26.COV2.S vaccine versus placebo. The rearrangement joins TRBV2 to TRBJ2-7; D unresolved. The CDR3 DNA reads TGTGCCAGCGACAACTTGGGCAGGAGGCAGTACTTC. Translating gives CASDNLGRRQYF.